The 27 T cell receptor beta chains listed next were all sequenced from one sample in a study of blood T cell repertoires in COVID-19. Generated by immunoSEQ multiplex PCR, the TCRdb table keeps only in-frame clones and is missing some. The table has roughly 90,000 clones, roughly 90% seen once; the top ten hold about 1.5%. Material for sequencing was peripheral blood. These receptors were taken from a human donor with active COVID-19. The donor label of this sample is uncertain.

The chain employs TRBV9 and TRBJ2-7; TRBD2 matches 8 bases. V trimming: 7 bases; J trimming: 0 bases; junction bases outside the gene matches: 6. Per germline, CDR1 SGDLS and CDR2 YYNGEE. The CDR3 has 14 residues. CDR3 amino acids: CASSAGGSSYEQYF. CDR3 DNA sequence: TGTGCCAGCTCGGCGGGGGGCAGCTCCTACGAGCAGTACTTC.

Only one count was recorded for this clone. This chain joins TRBV4-3 and TRBJ2-5; D might be TRBD2 (6 bases). Germline assignment: CDR1 LGHNA and CDR2 YSLEER. The CDR3 length is 13 residues. V dropped 1 base and J dropped 4 bases, with 7 bases sitting between them. The CDR3 spells CASSQVGGETQYF. DNA for the CDR3: TGCGCCAGCAGCCAAGTGGGGGGAGAGACCCAGTACTTC.

The chain has TRBV5-1 and TRBJ2-7, with TRBD1 matching 7 bases. V lost 3 bases, J lost 6 bases, and 9 bases stayed unmatched. CDR1 is SGHRS, CDR2 YFSETQ, per germline. This CDR3 has 14 amino acids. Here the CDR3 reads CASSSITGESEQYF. CDR3 DNA: TGCGCCAGCAGCTCGATTACAGGGGAGAGCGAGCAGTACTTC.

A note on this clone: A read error may explain this, as a much larger clone is one base away. V gene TRBV14 combines with J gene TRBJ2-7, with D possibly matching TRBD2 (5 bases). The V and J ends lost 4 bases and 2 bases respectively, with 27 bases between them. The CDR3 covers 19 residues. Germline V CDR1 and CDR2: SGHDN, FVKESK. The CDR3 sequence is CASSPIRPPGFFMTYEQYF. The DNA of the CDR3 is TGTGCCAGCAGCCCCATACGACCTCCGGGGTTCTTTATGACCTACGAGCAGTACTTC. Full variable domain (remainder filled in from reference TRBV14 and TRBJ2-7): EAGVTQFPSHSVIEKGQTVTLRCDPISGHDNLYWYRRVMGKEIKFLLHFVKESKQDESGMPNNRFLAERTGGTYSTLKVQPAELEDSGVYFCASSPIRPPGFFMTYEQYFGPGTRLTVT.

The rearrangement joins TRBV27 to TRBJ2-6; a possible D gene is TRBD1 (6 bases). Trimming removed 7 bases from V and 0 bases from J, with 10 bases in between. Germline CDR1 reads MNHEY; CDR2 reads SMNVEV (reference sequence). The CDR3 sequence is 15 residues long. The CDR3: CASTGTPSGANVLTF. The CDR3 nucleotides read TGTGCCAGCACCGGGACACCCTCTGGGGCCAACGTCCTGACTTTC.

V usage is TRBV7-2 and J usage is TRBJ1-2, with 9 bases lining up with TRBD1. The germline CDR1 and CDR2 sequences are SGHTA and FQGNSA. CDR3 length equals 13 residues. The V segment lost 5 bases and the J segment 6 bases; nucleotides outside the gene matches: 4. The CDR3 reads CASSLDRGNGYTF. In DNA form, the CDR3 reads TGTGCCAGCAGCCTAGACAGGGGGAATGGCTACACCTTC.

This clone was observed a few times. The rearrangement links TRBV28 to TRBJ2-7, with D maybe TRBD1 (5 bases). CDR3 length: 12 residues. V was clipped by 2 bases and J by 4 bases, with 6 bases between them. Germline-derived CDR1 and CDR2 are MDHEN and SYDVKM. The CDR3 DNA follows: TGTGCCAGCAGTTTAAAGGGGTACGAGCAGTACTTC. Its translation: CASSLKGYEQYF. Based on the CDR3 plus reference TRBV28 and TRBJ2-7, the full variable domain is DVKVTQSSRYLVKRTGEKVFLECVQDMDHENMFWYRQDPGLGLRLIYFSYDVKMKEKGDIPEGYSVSREKKERFSLILESASTNQTSMYLCASSLKGYEQYFGPGTRLTVT.

The V call is TRBV6-5, the J call TRBJ1-1; D might be TRBD1 (6 bases). Trimming took 7 bases from V and 4 from J, leaving 19 bases between them. Germline V gene sequence: CDR1 MNHEY, CDR2 SVGAGI. The CDR3 has 15 amino acids. The CDR3 protein is CASIPARGGGTEAFF. CDR3 nucleotides: TGTGCCAGCATTCCCGCGAGGGGAGGGGGCACTGAAGCTTTCTTT.

This chain joins TRBV19 and TRBJ1-5; a weak D match, TRBD1 (5 bases). CDR1 is LNHDA, CDR2 SQIVND, per germline (reference sequence). CDR3 size: 16 residues. Trimming took off 6 bases at V and 2 bases at J, with 17 bases between the two ends. CDR3 protein: CASRTWRGLGNQPQHF. In DNA form, the CDR3 reads TGTGCCAGTAGAACATGGAGGGGTTTGGGCAATCAGCCCCAGCATTTT.

The genes are TRBV7-8 and TRBJ1-6, with 7 bases aligning to TRBD1. Trimming cost V 3 bases and J 8 bases; bases outside gene matches: 4. There are 14 residues in the CDR3. From germline, CDR1 is SGHVS and CDR2 FQNEAQ. Here the CDR3 DNA reads TGTGCCAGCAGCTTGGGACAGATTTATTCACCCCTCCACTTT. The encoded protein is CASSLGQIYSPLHF.

The chain carries TRBV3-1 (or the pseudogene TRBV3-2) and TRBJ1-4; D is undetermined. V was trimmed by 2 bases and J by 8 bases, leaving 12 bases between them. Germline V gives CDR1 LGHDT, CDR2 YNNKEL (reference sequence). The CDR3 loop spans 14 amino acids. The CDR3 DNA reads TGTGCCAGCAGCCAAAAATTTTACGGGGAAAAACTGTTTTTT. Encoded protein: CASSQKFYGEKLFF.

This clone was found once. The chain combines TRBV7-9 with TRBJ1-4, with TRBD1 as a possible D gene (5 bases). The CDR3 totals 17 residues. V was cut by 5 bases and J by 0 bases, with 16 bases left in between. In germline, CDR1 is SEHNR, CDR2 FQNEAQ (reference sequence). The CDR3 protein is CASSPRGLRATNEKLFF. In DNA, the CDR3 is TGTGCCAGCAGCCCCCGGGGACTGCGGGCAACTAATGAAAAACTGTTTTTT.

The chain uses TRBV5-1 and TRBJ2-7; D unclear. CDR1 is SGHRS and CDR2 is YFSETQ in the germline V gene. The CDR3 length is 13 residues. Trimming stripped 2 bases from V and 4 bases from J, with 10 bases between. CDR3 in DNA: TGCGCCAGCAGCTTAGCCGGGTTATACGAGCAGTACTTC. This encodes CASSLAGLYEQYF. Combining the CDR3 with reference TRBV5-1 and TRBJ2-7 gives the whole variable domain KAGVTQTPRYLIKTRGQQVTLSCSPISGHRSVSWYQQTPGQGLQFLFEYFSETQRNKGNFPGRFSGRQFSNSRSEMNVSTLELGDSALYLCASSLAGLYEQYFGPGTRLTVT.

The chain links TRBV6-5 to TRBJ1-6; 7 nucleotides match TRBD1. The CDR3 covers 15 residues. CDR1 and CDR2 (germline): MNHEY, SVGAGI. Losses at the gene ends were 0 bases for V and 8 bases for J; bases not matched to a gene: 4. The chain's CDR3 is CASSYSGGGDSPLHF. The CDR3 DNA sequence: TGTGCCAGCAGTTACTCAGGGGGCGGGGATTCACCCCTCCACTTT.

The gene calls are TRBV30 and TRBJ1-2; D might be TRBD1 (6 bases). Germline lookup yields CDR1 GTSNPN and CDR2 SVGIG (reference sequence). Trimming took 0 bases from V and 5 from J, leaving 13 bases between them. The length of the CDR3 is 14 residues. CDR3 bases: TGTGCCTGGAGTGTAGACCGAGGGGGATATGGCTACACCTTC. This gives the protein CAWSVDRGGYGYTF.

The CDR3 sequence: CASGLGGDYEQYF. CDR3 in DNA: TGTGCTAGTGGTTTGGGGGGCGATTACGAGCAGTACTTC. This sequence joins TRBV12-5 and TRBJ2-7, with D perhaps TRBD1 (5 bases). Germline V gene lookup returns CDR1 LGHNT and CDR2 FRNRAP. The CDR3 runs 13 residues. V was cut by 1 base and J by 4 bases, with 8 bases left in between.

This sequence joins TRBV19 and TRBJ2-1; 7 bases fit TRBD2. V lost 7 bases, J lost 5 bases, and 8 bases stayed unmatched. The CDR3 extends over 14 amino acids. In germline, CDR1 is LNHDA, CDR2 SQIVND (reference sequence). In DNA, the CDR3 is TGTGCCAGTATCGCGCGGGGGTGGGACAATGAGCAGTTCTTC. Translated: CASIARGWDNEQFF.

V and J are TRBV6-2 or TRBV6-3 and TRBJ2-1; 7 nucleotides align to TRBD2. With 2 bases clipped from V and 7 bases from J, the junction kept 11 bases outside the gene matches. The CDR3 extends over 16 amino acids. The germline V gene encodes CDR1 MNHEY and CDR2 SVGEGT. CDR3 DNA sequence: TGTGCCAGCAGTTACCCTGAAACTAGCGCTCGAAATGAGCAGTTCTTC. This gives the protein CASSYPETSARNEQFF.

The gene calls are TRBV6-1 and TRBJ1-2, with TRBD1 identical over 8 bases. Germline CDR1 and CDR2: MNHNS and SASEGT. The CDR3 sequence is 13 residues long. Unmatched junction bases numbered 3, after V lost 2 bases and J lost 7 bases. The CDR3, as DNA: TGTGCCAGCAGTGAACAGGGGGCGTCTGGCTACACCTTC. This sequence encodes CASSEQGASGYTF.

The rearrangement uses TRBV11-2 and TRBJ2-3; 10 positions agree with TRBD2. CDR1 is SGHAT, CDR2 FQNNGV, per germline. The V segment lost 5 bases and the J segment 4 bases; nucleotides outside the gene matches: 9. CDR3 size: 16 residues. CDR3 in amino acids: CASSLLAGPPADTQYF. As DNA, the CDR3 is TGTGCCAGCAGCCTACTAGCGGGGCCCCCCGCAGATACGCAGTATTTT.

The CDR3: CASSKGTSGQTQYF. CDR3 DNA sequence: TGTGCCAGCAGCAAGGGGACTAGCGGTCAGACCCAGTACTTC. The chain couples TRBV7-7 to TRBJ2-5, with 11 bases that match TRBD2. The junction had 5 bases not matched to a gene; V was cut back by 5 bases and J by 6 bases. This CDR3 comprises 14 residues. The V gene's germline CDR1 is SSHAT and CDR2 FNYEAQ (reference sequence). Complete variable domain (other parts from reference TRBV7-7 and TRBJ2-5): GAGVSQSPRYKVTKRGQDVTLRCDPISSHATLYWYQQALGQGPEFLTYFNYEAQPDKSGLPSDRFSAERPEGSISTLTIQRTEQRDSAMYRCASSKGTSGQTQYFGPGTRLLVL.

This chain connects TRBV28 to TRBJ1-2, with TRBD1 matching over 7 bases. Germline V CDR1 and CDR2: MDHEN, SYDVKM. J was trimmed by 9 bases and V by 2 bases; bases with no gene match: 6. This CDR3 comprises 13 residues. CDR3 sequence reads: CASSLAGQYRYTF. Here the CDR3 DNA reads TGTGCCAGCAGTTTAGCGGGACAGTATCGCTACACCTTC.

The chain is built from TRBV7-9 and TRBJ1-4; 9 bases match TRBD1. The V gene's germline CDR1 is SEHNR and CDR2 FQNEAQ (reference sequence). This CDR3 is 15 amino acids long. The V and J ends lost 4 bases and 7 bases, in that order; junction bases with no gene match: 7. CDR3 bases: TGTGCCAGCAGCTCCTCCGGGACAGGGACTGAAAAACTGTTTTTT. This sequence encodes CASSSSGTGTEKLFF.

The chain carries TRBV12-3 or TRBV12-4 and TRBJ1-1, with TRBD1 matching over 7 bases. The CDR3 consists of 13 residues. Trimming took 6 bases from V and 8 from J; bases not matched to a gene: 9. The CDR3 DNA reads TGTGCCAGCAGGGAATTGGGACAGACGGAAGCTTTCTTT. Translating it yields CASRELGQTEAFF.

V usage is TRBV6-1 and J usage is TRBJ2-4; 8 positions match TRBD1. Per the germline V gene, CDR1 is MNHNS and CDR2 is SASEGT. Germline trimming cut 2 bases from V and 4 bases from J; bases unmatched to any gene: 13. This CDR3 is built from 18 residues. Here the CDR3 DNA reads TGTGCCAGCAGTGAAAGAAGCGTCCAGGGGGCACGGAAAAACATTCAGTACTTC. It encodes CASSERSVQGARKNIQYF.

This chain joins TRBV3-1 (or the pseudogene TRBV3-2) and TRBJ2-2; no firm D call. The length of the CDR3 is 14 residues. The ends were cut back, 1 base at V and 4 bases at J, with 7 bases in the middle. In germline, CDR1 is LGHDT, CDR2 YNNKEL (reference sequence). The DNA for the CDR3 is TGTGCCAGCAGCCAAGTCTACGGCACCGGGGAGCTGTTTTTT. Amino acids: CASSQVYGTGELFF.

This chain uses TRBV19 with TRBJ2-2, with 9 bases lining up with TRBD1. Unmatched junction bases numbered 6, after V lost 3 bases and J lost 4 bases. This CDR3 has 16 residues. Germline values: CDR1 LNHDA, CDR2 SQIVND (reference sequence). The CDR3 sequence: CASSMGTGLRTGELFF. The DNA for the CDR3 is TGTGCCAGTAGTATGGGGACAGGGTTGCGCACCGGGGAGCTGTTTTTT.